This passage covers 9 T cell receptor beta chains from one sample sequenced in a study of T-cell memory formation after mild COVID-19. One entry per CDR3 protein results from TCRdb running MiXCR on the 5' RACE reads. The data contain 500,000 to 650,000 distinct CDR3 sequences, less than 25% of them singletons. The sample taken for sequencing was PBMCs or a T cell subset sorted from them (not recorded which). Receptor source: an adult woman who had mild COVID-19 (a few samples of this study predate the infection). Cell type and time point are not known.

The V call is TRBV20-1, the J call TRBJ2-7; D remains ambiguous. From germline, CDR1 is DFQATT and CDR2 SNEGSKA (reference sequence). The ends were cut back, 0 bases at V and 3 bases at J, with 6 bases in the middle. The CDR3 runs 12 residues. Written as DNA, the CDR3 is TGCAGTGCTAGAGATGGATACTACGAGCAGTACTTC. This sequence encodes CSARDGYYEQYF.

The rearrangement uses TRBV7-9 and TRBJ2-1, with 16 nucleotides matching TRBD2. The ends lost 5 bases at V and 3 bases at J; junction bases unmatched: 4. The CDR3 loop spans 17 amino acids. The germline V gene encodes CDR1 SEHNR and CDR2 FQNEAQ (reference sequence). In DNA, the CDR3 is TGTGCCAGCAGCCCGGGACTAGCGGGAGGGCGCTACAATGAGCAGTTCTTC. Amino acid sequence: CASSPGLAGGRYNEQFF.

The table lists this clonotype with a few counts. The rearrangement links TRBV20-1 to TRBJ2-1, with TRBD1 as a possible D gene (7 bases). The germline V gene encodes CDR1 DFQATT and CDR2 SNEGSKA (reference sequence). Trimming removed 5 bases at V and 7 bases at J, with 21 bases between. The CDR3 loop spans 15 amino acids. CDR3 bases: TGCAGTGCTTTCCCGCGCGGACAGGCGGGGAATGAGCAGTTCTTC. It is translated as CSAFPRGQAGNEQFF.

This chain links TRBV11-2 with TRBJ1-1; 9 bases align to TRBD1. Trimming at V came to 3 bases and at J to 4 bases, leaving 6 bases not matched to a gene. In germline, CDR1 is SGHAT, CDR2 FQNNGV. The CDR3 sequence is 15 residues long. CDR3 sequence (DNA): TGTGCCAGCAGCTTGGAGGGGACAGGGATCACTGAAGCTTTCTTT. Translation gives CASSLEGTGITEAFF. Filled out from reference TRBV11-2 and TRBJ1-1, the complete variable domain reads EAGVAQSPRYKIIEKRQSVAFWCNPISGHATLYWYQQILGQGPKLLIQFQNNGVVDDSQLPKDRFSAERLKGVDSTLKIQPAKLEDSAVYLCASSLEGTGITEAFFGQGTRLTVV.

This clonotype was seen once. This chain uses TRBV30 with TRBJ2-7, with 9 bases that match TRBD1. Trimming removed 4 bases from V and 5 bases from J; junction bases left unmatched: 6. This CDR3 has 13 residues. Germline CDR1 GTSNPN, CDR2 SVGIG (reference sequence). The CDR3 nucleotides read TGTGCCTGGACGGCAACAGGGGGCGACGAGCAGTACTTC. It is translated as CAWTATGGDEQYF.

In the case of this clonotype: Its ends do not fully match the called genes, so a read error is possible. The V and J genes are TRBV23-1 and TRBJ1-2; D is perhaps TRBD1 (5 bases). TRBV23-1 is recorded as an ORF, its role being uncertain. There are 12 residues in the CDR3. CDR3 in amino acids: CASSQPPVGLAF. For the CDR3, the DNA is TGCGCCAGCAGTCAACCCCCCGTGGGGCTCGCCTTC.

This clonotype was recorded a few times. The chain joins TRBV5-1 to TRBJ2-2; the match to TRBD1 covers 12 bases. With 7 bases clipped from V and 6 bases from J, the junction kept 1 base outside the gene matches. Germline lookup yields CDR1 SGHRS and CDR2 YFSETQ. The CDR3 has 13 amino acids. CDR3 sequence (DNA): TGCGCCAGCGGGACAGGGGGCTCCGGGGAGCTGTTTTTT. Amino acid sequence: CASGTGGSGELFF.

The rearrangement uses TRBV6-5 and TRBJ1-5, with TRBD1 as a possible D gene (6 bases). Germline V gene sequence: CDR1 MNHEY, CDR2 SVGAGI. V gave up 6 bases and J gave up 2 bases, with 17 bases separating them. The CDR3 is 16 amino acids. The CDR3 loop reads CASRLTGSVGNQPQHF. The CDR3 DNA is TGTGCCAGCAGACTAACAGGGTCGGTCGGCAATCAGCCCCAGCATTTT.

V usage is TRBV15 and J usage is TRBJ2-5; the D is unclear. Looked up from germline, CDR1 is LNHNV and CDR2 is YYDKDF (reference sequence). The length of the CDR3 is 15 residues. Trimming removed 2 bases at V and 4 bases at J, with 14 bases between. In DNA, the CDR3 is TGTGCCACCAGCAGACTAAAGGCACCCGCAGAGACCCAGTACTTC. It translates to CATSRLKAPAETQYF.